The entry below describes one T cell receptor (beta chain). This entry is derived from a study of blood T cell repertoires in COVID-19. Study-level information: The United States, Italy and Spain supplied acute and convalescent COVID-19 samples.

The CDR3 length is 15 residues. CDR1 and CDR2 from the germline V gene are MDHEN and SYDVKM. V was clipped by 5 bases and J by 5 bases; unmatched bases: 7. Method: immunoSEQ multiplex PCR; TCRdb's copy keeps in-frame clones and lacks some. This sample has 120,000 or so clones, with roughly 80% found just once. Sequenced: peripheral blood. This sequence was found in a man in his forties or fifties with acute or convalescent COVID-19. The rearrangement links TRBV28 to TRBJ2-2; TRBD2 matches at 8 bases. CDR3 residues: CASSSGSEGTGELFF. CDR3 nucleotides: TGTGCCAGCAGTAGCGGGAGTGAGGGGACCGGGGAGCTGTTTTTT.